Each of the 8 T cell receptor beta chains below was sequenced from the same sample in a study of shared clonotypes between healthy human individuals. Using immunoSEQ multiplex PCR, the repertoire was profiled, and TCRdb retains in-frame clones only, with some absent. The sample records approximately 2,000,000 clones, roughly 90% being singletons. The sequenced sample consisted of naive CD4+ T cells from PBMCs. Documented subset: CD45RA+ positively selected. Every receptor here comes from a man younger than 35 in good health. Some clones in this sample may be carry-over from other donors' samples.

The DNA of the CDR3 is TGTGCCACCGGGACTAGCGGGAGGGCCGAGGGGGAGCTGTTTTTT. Its translation is CATGTSGRAEGELFF. The chain links TRBV10-3 to TRBJ2-2; 16 bases are a match to TRBD2. Germline lookup yields CDR1 ENHRY and CDR2 SYGVKD. The J segment lost 8 bases and the V segment lost 10 bases, leaving 7 bases of the junction unmatched. This CDR3 has 15 residues.

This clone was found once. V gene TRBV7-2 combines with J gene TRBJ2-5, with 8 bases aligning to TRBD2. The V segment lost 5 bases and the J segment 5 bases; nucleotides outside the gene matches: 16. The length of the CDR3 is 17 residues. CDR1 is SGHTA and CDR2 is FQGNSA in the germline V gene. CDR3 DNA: TGTGCCAGCAGCCTCCCGGTTGCGGCGGGAGGTGGTGAGACCCAGTACTTC. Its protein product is CASSLPVAAGGGETQYF.

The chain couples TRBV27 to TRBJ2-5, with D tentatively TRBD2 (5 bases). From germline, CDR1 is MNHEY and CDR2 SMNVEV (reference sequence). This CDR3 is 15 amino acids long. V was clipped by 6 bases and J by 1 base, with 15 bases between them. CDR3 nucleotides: TGTGCCAGCAGCTCCTGGAGGAACCCCCAAGAGACCCAGTACTTC. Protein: CASSSWRNPQETQYF.

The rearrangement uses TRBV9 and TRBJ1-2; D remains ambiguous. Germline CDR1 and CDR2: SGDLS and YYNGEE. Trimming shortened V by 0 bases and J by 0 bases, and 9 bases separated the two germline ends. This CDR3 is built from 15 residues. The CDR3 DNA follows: TGTGCCAGCAGCGTAGTGAAGGTTCCTAACTATGGCTACACCTTC. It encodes CASSVVKVPNYGYTF.

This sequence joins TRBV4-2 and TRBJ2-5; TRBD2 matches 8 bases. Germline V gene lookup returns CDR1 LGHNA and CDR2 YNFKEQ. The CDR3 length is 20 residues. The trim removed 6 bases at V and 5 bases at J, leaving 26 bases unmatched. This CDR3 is CASRPTRHFTSGLKDETQYF. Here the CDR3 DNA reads TGTGCCAGCAGGCCAACCCGACACTTTACTAGCGGCCTAAAGGATGAGACCCAGTACTTC.

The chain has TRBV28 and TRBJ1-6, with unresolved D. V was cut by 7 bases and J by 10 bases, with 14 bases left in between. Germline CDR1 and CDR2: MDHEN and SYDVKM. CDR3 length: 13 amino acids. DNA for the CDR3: TGTGCCAGCATCCTTGAAGTTGGGTCACCCCTCCACTTT. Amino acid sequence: CASILEVGSPLHF.

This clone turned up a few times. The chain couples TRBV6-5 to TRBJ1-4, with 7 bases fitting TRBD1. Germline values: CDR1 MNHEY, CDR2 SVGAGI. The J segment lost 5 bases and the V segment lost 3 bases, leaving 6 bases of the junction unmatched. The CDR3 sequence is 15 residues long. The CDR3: CASSYLGTDNEKLFF. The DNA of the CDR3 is TGTGCCAGCAGTTATCTAGGGACAGACAATGAAAAACTGTTTTTT.

CDR3 residues: CATARDRGSETQYF. CDR3 DNA sequence: TGTGCCACCGCCCGGGACAGGGGGTCGGAGACCCAGTACTTC. The chain couples TRBV19 to TRBJ2-5; 11 bases are a match to TRBD1. The CDR3 loop spans 14 amino acids. V shed 10 bases and J 5 bases; nucleotides not matched to a gene: 9. CDR1 is LNHDA, CDR2 SQIVND, per germline (reference sequence).